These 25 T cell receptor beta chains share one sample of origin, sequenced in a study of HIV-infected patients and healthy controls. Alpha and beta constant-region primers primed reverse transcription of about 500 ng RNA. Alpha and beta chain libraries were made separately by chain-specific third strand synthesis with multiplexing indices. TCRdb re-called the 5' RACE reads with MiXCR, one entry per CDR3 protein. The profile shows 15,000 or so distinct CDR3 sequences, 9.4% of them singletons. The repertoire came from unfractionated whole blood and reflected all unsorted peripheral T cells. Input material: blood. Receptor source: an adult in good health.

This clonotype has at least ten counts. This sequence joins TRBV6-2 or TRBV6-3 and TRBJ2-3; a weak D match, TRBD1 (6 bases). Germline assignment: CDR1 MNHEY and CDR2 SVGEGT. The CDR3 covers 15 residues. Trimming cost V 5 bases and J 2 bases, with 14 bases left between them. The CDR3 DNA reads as TGTGCCAGCAGTCCAGGAGGACAGATCACAGATACGCAGTATTTT. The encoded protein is CASSPGGQITDTQYF.

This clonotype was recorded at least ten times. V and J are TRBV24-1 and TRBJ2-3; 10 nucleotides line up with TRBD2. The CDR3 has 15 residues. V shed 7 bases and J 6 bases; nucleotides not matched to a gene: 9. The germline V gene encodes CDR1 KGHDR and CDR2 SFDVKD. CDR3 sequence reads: CATRDTGTSVDTQYF. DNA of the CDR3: TGTGCCACCAGGGATACAGGGACTAGCGTCGATACGCAGTATTTT.

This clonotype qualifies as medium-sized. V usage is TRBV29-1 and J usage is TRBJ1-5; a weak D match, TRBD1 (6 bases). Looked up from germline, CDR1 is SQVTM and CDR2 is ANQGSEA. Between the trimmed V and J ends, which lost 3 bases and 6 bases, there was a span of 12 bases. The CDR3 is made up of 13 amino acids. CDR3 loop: CSVDGGGSQPQHF. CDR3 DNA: TGCAGCGTTGATGGGGGGGGCAGTCAGCCCCAGCATTTT.

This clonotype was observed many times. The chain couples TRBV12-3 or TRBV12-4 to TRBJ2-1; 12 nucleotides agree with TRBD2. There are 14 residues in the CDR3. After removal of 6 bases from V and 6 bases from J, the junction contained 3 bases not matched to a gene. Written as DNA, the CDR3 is TGTGCCAGCAGGTCGACTAGCGGGGGCAATGAGCAGTTCTTC. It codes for CASRSTSGGNEQFF.

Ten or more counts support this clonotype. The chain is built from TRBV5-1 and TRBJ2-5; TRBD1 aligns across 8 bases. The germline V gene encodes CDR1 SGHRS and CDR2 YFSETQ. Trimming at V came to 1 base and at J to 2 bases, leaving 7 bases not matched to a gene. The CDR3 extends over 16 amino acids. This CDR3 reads CASSLNPGQEQETQYF. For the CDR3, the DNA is TGCGCCAGCAGCTTGAATCCGGGACAGGAGCAAGAGACCCAGTACTTC.

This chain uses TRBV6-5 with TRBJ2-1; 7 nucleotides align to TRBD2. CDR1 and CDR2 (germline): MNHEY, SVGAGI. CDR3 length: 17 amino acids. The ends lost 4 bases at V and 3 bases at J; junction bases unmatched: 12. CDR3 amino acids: CASSFASLATHYNEQFF. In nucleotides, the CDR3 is TGTGCCAGCAGTTTCGCCTCACTAGCGACTCACTACAATGAGCAGTTCTTC.

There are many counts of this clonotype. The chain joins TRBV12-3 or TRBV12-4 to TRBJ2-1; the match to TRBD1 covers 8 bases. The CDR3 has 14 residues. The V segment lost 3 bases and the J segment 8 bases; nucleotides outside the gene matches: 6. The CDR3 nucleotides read TGTGCCAGCAGTTTGAACAGGGGGTTCGATGAGCAGTTCTTC. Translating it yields CASSLNRGFDEQFF.

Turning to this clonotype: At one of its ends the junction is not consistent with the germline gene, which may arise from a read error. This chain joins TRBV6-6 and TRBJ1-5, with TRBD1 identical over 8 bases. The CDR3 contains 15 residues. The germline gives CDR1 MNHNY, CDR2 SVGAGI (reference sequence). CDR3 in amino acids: CASSYGRTGNQPHHF. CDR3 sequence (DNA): TGTGCCAGCAGTTACGGTCGGACAGGGAATCAGCCCCATCATTTT.

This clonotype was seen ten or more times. The CDR3 sequence is CASTNAQNSNQPQHF. The CDR3 DNA reads as TGTGCCAGCACCAACGCACAAAATAGCAATCAGCCCCAGCATTTT. The chain recombines TRBV12-3 or TRBV12-4 with TRBJ1-5, with unresolved D. The ends were cut back, 7 bases at V and 0 bases at J, with 13 bases in the middle. This CDR3 has 15 amino acids.

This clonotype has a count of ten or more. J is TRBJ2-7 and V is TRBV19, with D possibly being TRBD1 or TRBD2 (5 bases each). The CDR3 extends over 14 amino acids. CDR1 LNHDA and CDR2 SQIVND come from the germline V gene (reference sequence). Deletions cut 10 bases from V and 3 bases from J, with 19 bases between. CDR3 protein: CANSNGTGDYEQYV. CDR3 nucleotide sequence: TGTGCCAACTCGAACGGGACGGGCGACTACGAGCAGTACGTC.

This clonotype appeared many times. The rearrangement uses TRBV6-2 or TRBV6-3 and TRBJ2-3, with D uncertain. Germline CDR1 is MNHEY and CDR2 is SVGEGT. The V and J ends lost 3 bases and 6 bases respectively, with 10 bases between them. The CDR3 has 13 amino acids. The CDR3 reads CASSYDFSDTQYF. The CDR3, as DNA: TGTGCCAGCAGTTATGATTTTTCGGATACGCAGTATTTT.

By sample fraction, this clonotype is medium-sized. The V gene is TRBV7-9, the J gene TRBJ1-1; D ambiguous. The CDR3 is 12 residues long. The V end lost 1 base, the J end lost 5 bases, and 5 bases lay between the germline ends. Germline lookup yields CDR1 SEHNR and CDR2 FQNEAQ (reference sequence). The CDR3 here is CASSLGVTEAFF. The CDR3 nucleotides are TGTGCCAGCAGCTTAGGGGTTACTGAAGCTTTCTTT.

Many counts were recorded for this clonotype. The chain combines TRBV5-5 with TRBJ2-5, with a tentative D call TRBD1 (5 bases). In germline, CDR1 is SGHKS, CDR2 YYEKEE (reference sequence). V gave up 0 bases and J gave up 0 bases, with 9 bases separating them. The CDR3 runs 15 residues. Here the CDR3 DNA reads TGTGCCAGCAGCTTGGCGCCCAGGGACCAAGAGACCCAGTACTTC. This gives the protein CASSLAPRDQETQYF.

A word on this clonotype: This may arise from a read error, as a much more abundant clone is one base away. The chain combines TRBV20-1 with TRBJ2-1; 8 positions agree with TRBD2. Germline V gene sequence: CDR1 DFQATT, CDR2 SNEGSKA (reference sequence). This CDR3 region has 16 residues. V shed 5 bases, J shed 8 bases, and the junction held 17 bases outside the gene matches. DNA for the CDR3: TGCAGTGCTGGCGGGGGGAGTGTTTCGCTTTCTCATGAGCAGTTCTTC. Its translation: CSAGGGSVSLSHEQFF.

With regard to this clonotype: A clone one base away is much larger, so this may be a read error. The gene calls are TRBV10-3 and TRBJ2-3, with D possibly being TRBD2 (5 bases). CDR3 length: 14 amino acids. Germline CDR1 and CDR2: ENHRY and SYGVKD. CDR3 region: CTISWTLSADTQYF. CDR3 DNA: TGTACCATCAGCTGGACTTTATCGGCAGATACGCAGTATTTT.

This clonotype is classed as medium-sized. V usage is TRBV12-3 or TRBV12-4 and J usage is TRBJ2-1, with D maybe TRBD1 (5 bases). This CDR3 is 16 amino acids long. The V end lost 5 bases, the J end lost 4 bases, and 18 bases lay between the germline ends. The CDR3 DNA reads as TGTGCCAGCAGTGACAGACTGGACGCCAGATACAATGAGCAGTTCTTC. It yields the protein CASSDRLDARYNEQFF.

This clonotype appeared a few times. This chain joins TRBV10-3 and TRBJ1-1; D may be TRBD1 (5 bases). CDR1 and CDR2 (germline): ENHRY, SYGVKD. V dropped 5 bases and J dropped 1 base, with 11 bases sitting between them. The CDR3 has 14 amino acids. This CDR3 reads CAISSDSSNTEAFF. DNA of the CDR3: TGTGCCATCAGTTCTGACAGCTCGAACACTGAAGCTTTCTTT.

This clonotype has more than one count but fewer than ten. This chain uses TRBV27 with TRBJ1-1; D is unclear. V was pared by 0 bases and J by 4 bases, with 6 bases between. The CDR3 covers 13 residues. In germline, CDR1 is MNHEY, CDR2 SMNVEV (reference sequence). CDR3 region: CASSLSVLTEAFF. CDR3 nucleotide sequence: TGTGCCAGCAGTTTATCAGTCCTCACTGAAGCTTTCTTT.

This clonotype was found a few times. This CDR3 is CASRQIAGTGGSQYF. CDR3 DNA sequence: TGTGCCAGCAGACAGATCGCCGGGACAGGCGGTTCGCAGTATTTT. The rearrangement links TRBV5-6 to TRBJ2-3; 8 bases align to TRBD1. The V segment lost 5 bases and the J segment 10 bases; nucleotides outside the gene matches: 15. The CDR3 extends over 15 amino acids. The germline CDR1 and CDR2 sequences are SGHDT and YYEEEE.

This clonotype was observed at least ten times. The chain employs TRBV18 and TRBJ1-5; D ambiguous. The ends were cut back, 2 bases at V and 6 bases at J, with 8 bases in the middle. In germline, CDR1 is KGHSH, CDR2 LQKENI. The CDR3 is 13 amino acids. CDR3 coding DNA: TGTGCCAGCTCACCATTCGCAGCTCAGCCCCAGCATTTT. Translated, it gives CASSPFAAQPQHF.

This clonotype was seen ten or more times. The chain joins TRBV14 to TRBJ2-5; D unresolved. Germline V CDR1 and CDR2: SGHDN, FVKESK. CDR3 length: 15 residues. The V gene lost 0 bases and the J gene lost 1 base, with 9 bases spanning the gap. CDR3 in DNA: TGTGCCAGCAGCCAAGATAGACAAGCCCAAGAGACCCAGTACTTC. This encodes CASSQDRQAQETQYF.

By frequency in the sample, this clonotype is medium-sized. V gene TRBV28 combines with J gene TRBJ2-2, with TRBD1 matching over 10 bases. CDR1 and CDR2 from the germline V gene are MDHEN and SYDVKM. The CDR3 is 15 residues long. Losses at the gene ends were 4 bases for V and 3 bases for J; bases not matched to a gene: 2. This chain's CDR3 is CASSSGTGDTGELFF. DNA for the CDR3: TGTGCCAGCAGTTCCGGGACAGGGGACACCGGGGAGCTGTTTTTT.

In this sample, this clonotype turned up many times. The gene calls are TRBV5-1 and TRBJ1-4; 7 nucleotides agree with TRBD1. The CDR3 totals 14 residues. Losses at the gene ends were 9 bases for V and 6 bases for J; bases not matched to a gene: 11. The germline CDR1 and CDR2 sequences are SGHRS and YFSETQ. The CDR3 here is CATSHRGGDEKLFF. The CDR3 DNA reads TGCGCCACCTCCCACAGGGGCGGTGATGAAAAACTGTTTTTT.

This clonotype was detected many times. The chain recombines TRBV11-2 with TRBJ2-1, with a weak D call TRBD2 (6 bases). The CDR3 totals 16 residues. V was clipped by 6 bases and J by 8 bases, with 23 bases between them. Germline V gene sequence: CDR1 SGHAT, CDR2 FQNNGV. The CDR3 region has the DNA TGTGCCAGCAGTTCAGAAACGGCGGGGCCGAATCATGAGCAGTTCTTC. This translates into CASSSETAGPNHEQFF.

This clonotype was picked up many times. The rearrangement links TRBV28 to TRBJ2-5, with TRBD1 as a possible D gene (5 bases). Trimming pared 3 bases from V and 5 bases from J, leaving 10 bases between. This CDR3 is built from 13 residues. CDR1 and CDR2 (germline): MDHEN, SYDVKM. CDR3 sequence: CASSLRQLETQYF. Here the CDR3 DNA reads TGTGCCAGCAGTTTGAGACAGCTGGAGACCCAGTACTTC.